This is a list of T cell receptor beta chains from one sample in a study of CD8+CD57+ T cells in acquired aplastic anemia. TCRdb itself ran the reads through MiXCR, one entry per CDR3 protein. The sample gives roughly 250,000 distinct CDR3 sequences, around half of which show up once; roughly 8% is in the top ten. The material sequenced was sorted CD4+, CD8+, or CD8+CD57+ T cells (not recorded which) from PBMCs. All receptors derive from a human donor with aplastic anemia. Each CDR3 is given with its conserved first and last residue. The D gene is left open where the match is weak. Only some rows state a clone size, as once, few, many or a class for expanded clones.

J gene: TRBJ2-2
V gene: TRBV14
clone size: many
D gene: .
CDR3 protein: CASSYLWGELFF
CDR3 DNA: TGTGCCAGCAGTTACTTGTGGGGGGAGCTGTTTTTT

J gene: TRBJ1-1
V gene: TRBV25-1
clone size: .
D gene: TRBD1
CDR3 protein: CASSDFATGDTDTEAFF
CDR3 DNA: TGTGCCAGCAGTGACTTCGCCACAGGGGATACGGACACTGAAGCTTTCTTT

J gene: TRBJ1-4
V gene: TRBV13
clone size: .
D gene: .
CDR3 protein: CASSSEGDEGEKLLF
CDR3 DNA: TGTGCCAGCAGCTCAGAAGGTGATGAGGGGGAAAAACTGCTTTTT

J gene: TRBJ1-3
V gene: TRBV3-1
clone size: .
D gene: .
CDR3 protein: CASSHRRAGNTIYF
CDR3 DNA: TGTGCCAGCAGCCATAGGAGGGCCGGAAACACCATATATTTT

J gene: TRBJ1-2
V gene: TRBV4-3
clone size: few
D gene: .
CDR3 protein: CASSQGLRGGTNYGYTF
CDR3 DNA: TGCGCCAGCAGCCAAGGGCTTCGGGGGGGCACTAACTATGGCTACACCTTC

J gene: TRBJ2-1
V gene: TRBV15
clone size: many
D gene: TRBD2
CDR3 protein: CATSREAGGLNEQFF
CDR3 DNA: TGTGCCACCAGCAGAGAAGCGGGAGGTTTGAATGAGCAGTTCTTC

J gene: TRBJ1-5
V gene: TRBV19
clone size: many
D gene: .
CDR3 protein: CASSAQINSNQPQHF
CDR3 DNA: TGTGCCAGTAGTGCCCAAATTAATAGCAATCAGCCCCAGCATTTT

J gene: TRBJ2-5
V gene: TRBV3-1
clone size: many
D gene: .
CDR3 protein: CASSQEGPGERETQYF
CDR3 DNA: TGTGCCAGCAGCCAAGAAGGGCCAGGGGAGCGTGAGACCCAGTACTTC

J gene: TRBJ1-2
V gene: TRBV5-1
clone size: .
D gene: TRBD1
CDR3 protein: CASSKRTGSYGYTF
CDR3 DNA: TGCGCCAGCAGCAAGCGGACAGGGAGCTATGGCTACACCTTC

J gene: TRBJ2-3
V gene: TRBV12-3/TRBV12-4
clone size: many
D gene: TRBD2
CDR3 protein: CASSPSSGGDTDTQYF
CDR3 DNA: TGTGCCAGCAGTCCTTCTAGCGGGGGCGACACAGATACGCAGTATTTT

J gene: TRBJ2-7
V gene: TRBV6-4
clone size: .
D gene: TRBD1
CDR3 protein: CASSYGTEPTEQYF
CDR3 DNA: TGTGCCAGCAGTTACGGGACAGAGCCTACGGAGCAGTACTTC

J gene: TRBJ1-3
V gene: TRBV19
clone size: .
D gene: .
CDR3 protein: CASRGRSGNTIYF
CDR3 DNA: TGTGCCAGTAGGGGACGATCCGGAAACACCATATATTTT

J gene: TRBJ2-3
V gene: TRBV15
clone size: few
D gene: .
CDR3 protein: CATSRGTRTDTQYF
CDR3 DNA: TGTGCCACCAGCAGAGGGACTCGGACAGATACGCAGTATTTT

J gene: TRBJ2-7
V gene: TRBV5-1
clone size: .
D gene: .
CDR3 protein: CASSLPFSGGLRTESYEQYF
CDR3 DNA: TGCGCCAGCAGCTTGCCCTTCTCTGGAGGCCTACGGACGGAATCCTACGAGCAGTACTTC

J gene: TRBJ1-4
V gene: TRBV4-2
clone size: many
D gene: TRBD1
CDR3 protein: CASSQDGGTGDEKLFF
CDR3 DNA: TGTGCCAGCAGCCAAGATGGGGGGACAGGGGATGAAAAACTGTTTTTT

J gene: TRBJ1-2
V gene: TRBV5-1
clone size: few
D gene: .
CDR3 protein: CASSLGRTLDGYTF
CDR3 DNA: TGCGCCAGCAGCTTGGGTCGTACCCTCGATGGCTACACCTTC

J gene: TRBJ2-1
V gene: TRBV7-9
clone size: many
D gene: TRBD1
CDR3 protein: CASSSTGAYRNEQFF
CDR3 DNA: TGTGCCAGCAGCTCGACAGGGGCCTACCGGAATGAGCAGTTCTTC

J gene: TRBJ1-6
V gene: TRBV5-1
clone size: .
D gene: .
CDR3 protein: CASRTEGYSPLHF
CDR3 DNA: TGCGCCAGCAGGACTGAGGGTTATTCACCCCTCCACTTT

J gene: TRBJ2-1
V gene: TRBV7-3
clone size: .
D gene: TRBD2
CDR3 protein: CASSPLAGGQSNEQFF
CDR3 DNA: TGTGCCAGCAGCCCATTAGCGGGAGGTCAAAGCAATGAGCAGTTCTTC

J gene: TRBJ1-1
V gene: TRBV7-3
clone size: .
D gene: .
CDR3 protein: CASSLLGQMNTEAFF
CDR3 DNA: TGTGCCAGCAGCTTACTAGGACAGATGAACACTGAAGCTTTCTTT

J gene: TRBJ2-7
V gene: TRBV29-1
clone size: .
D gene: TRBD1
CDR3 protein: CSIAGTGSYEQYF
CDR3 DNA: TGCAGCATCGCCGGGACAGGGTCCTACGAGCAGTACTTC

J gene: TRBJ2-3
V gene: TRBV11-2
clone size: many
D gene: .
CDR3 protein: CASSFSGQSTDTQYF
CDR3 DNA: TGTGCCAGCAGCTTCAGCGGCCAGAGCACAGATACGCAGTATTTT

J gene: TRBJ2-7
V gene: TRBV20-1
clone size: .
D gene: TRBD1
CDR3 protein: CSARPPGQGTYEQYF
CDR3 DNA: TGCAGTGCTAGACCACCGGGACAGGGGACCTACGAGCAGTACTTC

J gene: TRBJ1-1
V gene: TRBV5-1
clone size: .
D gene: .
CDR3 protein: CASHWNTEAFF
CDR3 DNA: TGCGCCAGCCATTGGAACACTGAAGCTTTCTTT

J gene: TRBJ2-3
V gene: TRBV25-1
clone size: .
D gene: .
CDR3 protein: CASSDLGGDTQYF
CDR3 DNA: TGTGCCAGCAGTGACCTTGGGGGAGATACGCAGTATTTT

J gene: TRBJ2-7
V gene: TRBV7-9
clone size: .
D gene: TRBD1
CDR3 protein: CASSSLGQGFGETYEQYF
CDR3 DNA: TGTGCCAGCAGCTCACTCGGACAGGGGTTTGGGGAGACATACGAGCAGTACTTC

J gene: TRBJ2-1
V gene: TRBV7-4
clone size: .
D gene: TRBD2
CDR3 protein: CASSTQAGTSGLLNEQFF
CDR3 DNA: TGTGCCAGCAGCACCCAAGCCGGGACTAGCGGACTACTCAATGAGCAGTTCTTC

J gene: TRBJ2-3
V gene: TRBV29-1
clone size: .
D gene: .
CDR3 protein: CSADRSMGTDTQYF
CDR3 DNA: TGCAGCGCCGACAGGTCCATGGGCACAGATACGCAGTATTTT

J gene: TRBJ1-1
V gene: TRBV19
clone size: many
D gene: .
CDR3 protein: CASRYDLNTEAFF
CDR3 DNA: TGTGCCAGTAGGTATGATCTGAACACTGAAGCTTTCTTT

J gene: TRBJ1-3
V gene: TRBV7-9
clone size: many
D gene: TRBD1
CDR3 protein: CASSSWDSGNTIYF
CDR3 DNA: TGTGCCAGCAGCTCATGGGACAGCGGAAACACCATATATTTT

J gene: TRBJ1-1
V gene: TRBV6-4
clone size: medium-sized
D gene: .
CDR3 protein: CASSVDPEGTEAFF
CDR3 DNA: TGTGCCAGCAGTGTCGATCCCGAAGGCACTGAAGCTTTCTTT

J gene: TRBJ2-7
V gene: TRBV6-2/TRBV6-3
clone size: many
D gene: .
CDR3 protein: CATRLRVGYEQYF
CDR3 DNA: TGTGCCACAAGGTTACGGGTTGGGTACGAGCAGTACTTC

J gene: TRBJ2-3
V gene: TRBV6-4
clone size: many
D gene: .
CDR3 protein: CASSEKYSSTDTQYF
CDR3 DNA: TGTGCCAGCAGTGAAAAATACTCTAGCACAGATACGCAGTATTTT

J gene: TRBJ1-4
V gene: TRBV7-9
clone size: many
D gene: TRBD1
CDR3 protein: CASSKGGTGNEKLFF
CDR3 DNA: TGTGCCAGCAGTAAAGGAGGGACAGGGAATGAAAAACTGTTTTTT

J gene: TRBJ1-1
V gene: TRBV19
clone size: many
D gene: TRBD1
CDR3 protein: CASSRGQRRMNTEAFF
CDR3 DNA: TGTGCCAGTAGTAGGGGACAGCGAAGGATGAACACTGAAGCTTTCTTT

J gene: TRBJ2-2
V gene: TRBV7-9
clone size: many
D gene: TRBD2
CDR3 protein: CASSSLAGDYLSTGELFF
CDR3 DNA: TGTGCCAGCAGCTCCCTAGCGGGAGATTACCTTAGCACCGGGGAGCTGTTTTTT

J gene: TRBJ1-1
V gene: TRBV2
clone size: .
D gene: .
CDR3 protein: CASSESWLLEAFF
CDR3 DNA: TGTGCCAGCAGTGAATCATGGTTACTTGAAGCTTTCTTT

J gene: TRBJ1-4
V gene: TRBV7-2
clone size: .
D gene: .
CDR3 protein: CASSLGDSRTEKLFF
CDR3 DNA: TGTGCCAGCAGCTTAGGTGACAGCAGAACTGAAAAACTGTTTTTT

J gene: TRBJ2-5
V gene: TRBV12-3/TRBV12-4
clone size: .
D gene: TRBD2
CDR3 protein: CASSRGGAIRGQETQYF
CDR3 DNA: TGTGCCAGCAGCCGCGGGGGGGCTATCCGGGGGCAAGAGACCCAGTACTTC

J gene: TRBJ2-5
V gene: TRBV4-1
clone size: many
D gene: TRBD2
CDR3 protein: CASSHREGLGETQYF
CDR3 DNA: TGCGCCAGCAGCCACCGGGAGGGCCTAGGAGAGACCCAGTACTTC

J gene: TRBJ1-1
V gene: TRBV29-1
clone size: .
D gene: TRBD1
CDR3 protein: CNVRTGTGPEAFF
CDR3 DNA: TGCAACGTGAGGACAGGGACGGGGCCTGAAGCTTTCTTT

J gene: TRBJ1-4
V gene: TRBV12-3/TRBV12-4
clone size: many
D gene: .
CDR3 protein: CASSAGHIASTNEKLFF
CDR3 DNA: TGTGCCAGCAGTGCCGGACATATCGCCTCAACTAATGAAAAACTGTTTTTT

J gene: TRBJ2-7
V gene: TRBV15
clone size: few
D gene: .
CDR3 protein: CATSTAGATTYEQYF
CDR3 DNA: TGTGCCACCAGTACAGCTGGCGCGACGACCTACGAGCAGTACTTC

J gene: TRBJ1-2
V gene: TRBV19
clone size: .
D gene: .
CDR3 protein: CASSFTGDPNYGYTF
CDR3 DNA: TGTGCCAGTAGTTTTACTGGGGATCCAAACTATGGCTACACCTTC

J gene: TRBJ2-3
V gene: TRBV15
clone size: once
D gene: .
CDR3 protein: CATSEKHVTDTQYF
CDR3 DNA: TGTGCCACCAGCGAAAAGCATGTCACAGATACGCAGTATTTT

J gene: TRBJ2-2
V gene: TRBV6-4
clone size: .
D gene: TRBD2
CDR3 protein: CASSDAAGADTGELFF
CDR3 DNA: TGTGCCAGCAGTGATGCAGCGGGGGCCGACACCGGGGAGCTGTTTTTT

J gene: TRBJ2-1
V gene: TRBV11-2
clone size: .
D gene: TRBD2
CDR3 protein: CASSPTQLAGGPRRYYNEQFF
CDR3 DNA: TGTGCCAGCAGCCCGACACAACTAGCGGGGGGTCCCAGGCGATACTACAATGAGCAGTTCTTC

J gene: TRBJ1-1
V gene: TRBV30
clone size: few
D gene: TRBD1
CDR3 protein: CAWSSGQGLEAFF
CDR3 DNA: TGTGCCTGGAGTTCGGGACAGGGACTTGAAGCTTTCTTT

J gene: TRBJ1-4
V gene: TRBV6-5
clone size: .
D gene: TRBD1
CDR3 protein: CASSYTQGDEKLFF
CDR3 DNA: TGTGCCAGCAGTTACACCCAGGGGGATGAAAAACTGTTTTTT

J gene: TRBJ1-2
V gene: TRBV29-1
clone size: .
D gene: .
CDR3 protein: CSVGQDYGYTF
CDR3 DNA: TGCAGCGTTGGACAGGACTATGGCTACACCTTC

J gene: TRBJ2-7
V gene: TRBV19
clone size: .
D gene: .
CDR3 protein: CATKGDTDEQYF
CDR3 DNA: TGTGCCACCAAGGGGGACACAGACGAGCAGTACTTC

J gene: TRBJ2-1
V gene: TRBV11-2
clone size: many
D gene: TRBD2
CDR3 protein: CASSLEVAGVLYNEQFF
CDR3 DNA: TGTGCCAGCAGCTTAGAGGTAGCGGGAGTCCTATACAATGAGCAGTTCTTC

J gene: TRBJ1-2
V gene: TRBV20-1
clone size: .
D gene: TRBD1
CDR3 protein: CSARDRVTGQF
CDR3 DNA: TGCAGTGCTAGGGACAGGGTAACAGGCCAATTC

J gene: TRBJ1-5
V gene: TRBV7-8
clone size: .
D gene: .
CDR3 protein: CASSLLGNSNQPQHF
CDR3 DNA: TGTGCCAGCAGCTTACTCGGGAATAGCAATCAGCCCCAGCATTTT